A single T cell receptor (beta chain) is shown here with its context. The length of the CDR3 is 15 residues. Germline CDR1 LNHNV, CDR2 YYDKDF (reference sequence). V was pared by 3 bases and J by 5 bases, with 16 bases between. In the original processing: Estimates of nucleated cell counts were drawn from the amplification of reference gene primers. Sequenced by immunoSEQ multiplex PCR; TCRdb stores in-frame clones only, minus some. The V and J calls and clone size are taken from that table; D and trimming were inferred from the DNA. The table lists hundreds of thousands of clones, under 90% of them singletons. This sample is drawn from a study of blood T cell repertoires in COVID-19. About the study: Researchers got acute and convalescent COVID-19 samples from the United States, Italy and Spain. Sources were T cells, B-cell-depleted T cells, or PBMCs; the material itself was cDNA or gDNA.

Cohorts were assigned according to the clinical history that participants reported. The chain couples TRBV15 to TRBJ2-5, with a weak D call TRBD1 (6 bases). Sequencing used PBMCs or T cells enriched from blood (not recorded which). This clonotype was obtained from a woman between 50 and 59 years old who had been exposed to COVID-19. The CDR3 loop reads CATSRASQGPETQYF. In DNA, the CDR3 is TGTGCCACCAGCAGGGCCTCACAGGGACCGGAGACCCAGTACTTC. Full variable domain (outside the CDR3, taken from reference TRBV15 and TRBJ2-5): DAMVIQNPRYQVTQFGKPVTLSCSQTLNHNVMYWYQQKSSQAPKLLFHYYDKDFNNEADTPDNFQSRRPNTSFCFLDIRSPGLGDTAMYLCATSRASQGPETQYFGPGTRLLVL.